This T cell receptor beta chain was captured in a study of cytomegalovirus exposure and HLA in healthy donors. Notes on the study in general: The later analysis indicated that the majority of CMV-associated TCR beta chains appeared HLA-restricted.

The CDR3 runs to 17 residues. Germline V gene lookup returns CDR1 SNHLY and CDR2 FYNNEI. With 6 bases clipped from V and 1 base from J, the junction kept 6 bases outside the gene matches. 60 Vbeta and 13 Jbeta primers were used in PCR. TCRdb keeps only in-frame clones here, not all; method: immunoSEQ multiplex PCR. Among about 110,000 clones listed, around 75% were seen once. This clone was recorded once. What it recognizes is unknown. The clonotype comes from a man aged 25-45 years in good health and CMV-seronegative. The chain combines TRBV2 with TRBJ2-3; 14 positions match TRBD2. Material: PBMCs. CDR3 DNA sequence: TGTGCCAGCAGCGGGACTAGCGGGAGTTTGGGCACAGATACGCAGTATTTT. Protein sequence: CASSGTSGSLGTDTQYF.